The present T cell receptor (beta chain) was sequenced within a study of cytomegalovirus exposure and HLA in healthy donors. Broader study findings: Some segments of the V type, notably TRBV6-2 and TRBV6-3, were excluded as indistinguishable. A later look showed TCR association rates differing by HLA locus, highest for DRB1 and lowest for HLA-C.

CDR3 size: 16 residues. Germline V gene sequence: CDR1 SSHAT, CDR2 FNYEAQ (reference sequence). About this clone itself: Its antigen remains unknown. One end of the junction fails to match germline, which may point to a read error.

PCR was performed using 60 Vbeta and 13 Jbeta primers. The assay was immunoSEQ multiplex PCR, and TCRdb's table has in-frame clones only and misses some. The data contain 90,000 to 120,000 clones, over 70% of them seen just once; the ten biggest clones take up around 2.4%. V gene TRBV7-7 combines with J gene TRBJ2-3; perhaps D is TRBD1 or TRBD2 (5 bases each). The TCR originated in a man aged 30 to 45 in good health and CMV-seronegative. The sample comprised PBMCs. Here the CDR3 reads CASSLGAPGKGDTQYF. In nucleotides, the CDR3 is TGTGCTAGCAGCTTAGGGGCCCCCGGGAAGGGCGATACGCAGTATTTT.